This TCR beta chain is drawn from a study of blood T cell repertoires in COVID-19. About the study: Sample material is recorded as cDNA or gDNA derived from T cells, B-cell-depleted T cells, or PBMCs.

The protocol was immunoSEQ multiplex PCR, while the TCRdb copy is restricted to in-frame clones and leaves out a portion. The sample carries about 160,000 clones, around 90% recorded once. The CDR3 is 13 amino acids. The germline V gene has CDR1 LNHDA and CDR2 SQIVND (reference sequence). With 7 bases removed from V and 7 bases from J, the gap between germline ends came to 17 bases. The TCR sequence derives from a man aged 60 to 75 with acute or convalescent COVID-19. Material for sequencing was peripheral blood. The chain uses TRBV19 and TRBJ2-7; D is possibly TRBD1 (5 bases). The CDR3 protein is CASNTAWGLEQYF. Written as DNA, the CDR3 is TGTGCCAGTAATACAGCCTGGGGCCTAGAGCAGTACTTC. The full variable domain, with the rest looked up from reference TRBV19 and TRBJ2-7, is DGGITQSPKYLFRKEGQNVTLSCEQNLNHDAMYWYRQDPGQGLRLIYYSQIVNDFQKGDIAEGYSVSREKKESFPLTVTSAQKNPTAFYLCASNTAWGLEQYFGPGTRLTVT.